The clone carrying this TCR beta chain was counted between two and nine times. Its antigen is not known. The repertoire was sequenced with immunoSEQ multiplex PCR; TCRdb's copy has only in-frame clones and lacks some. The table lists under 300,000 clones, about 86% of them singletons. These data belong to a study of Tregs in tolerant kidney transplant recipients. Whole-study results and caveats: The most relevant donor-specific Treg TCRbeta repertoire apparently came from expansion with activated donor B cells. The small number of patients limits these findings pending further validation. Biological reproducibility was not directly addressed in this study.

The CDR3 is 14 amino acids. The V end was cut by 5 bases, the J end by 3 bases, with 8 bases between. CDR1 is SSHAT and CDR2 is FNYEAQ in the germline V gene (reference sequence). Unstimulated regulatory T cells (CD4+CD25+CD127-), CD4+CD25- non-regulatory cells, CD4 and CD8 cells were FACS-sorted from thawed PBMCs. Sequencing was done on a sample of CD4+ T cells from blood. The receptor was derived from a human donor in good health. This chain uses TRBV7-7 with TRBJ2-6; D gene uncertain. CDR3 DNA sequence: TGTGCCAGCAGCCCCGCTAATGGGGCCAACGTCCTGACTTTC. It encodes CASSPANGANVLTF.